The 2 T cell receptor beta chains given below trace back to one sample, sequenced in a study of T-cell memory formation after mild COVID-19 (dated by TCRdb to the early 2020s). The library was prepared using 5' RACE. TCRdb lists the instrument as Illumina NovaSeq 6000. TCRdb trimmed the raw reads at Q25, called clones with MiXCR and kept productive beta chains. One record per CDR3 amino acid sequence lists the most common genes and DNA. The sample table holds fewer than 550,000 distinct CDR3 sequences, of which 20% were seen once. Of the sample, 7.5% to 9.5% falls within the top ten clones. Material for sequencing was PBMCs or a T cell subset sorted from them (not recorded which). The source is an adult woman who had mild COVID-19 (a few samples of this study predate the infection). The sample titles of this study are shuffled in the database, so cell type and time point are left out; the donor was told from shared clones.

In this sample, this clonotype turned up a few times. The V gene is TRBV6-1, the J gene TRBJ2-3; D gene ambiguous. Trimming took 2 bases from V and 4 from J, leaving 10 bases between them. The germline CDR1 and CDR2 sequences are MNHNS and SASEGT. The CDR3 has 14 residues. The CDR3: CASSEPLWADTQYF. DNA for the CDR3: TGTGCCAGCAGTGAACCCCTGTGGGCAGATACGCAGTATTTT.

The rearrangement links TRBV7-6 to TRBJ2-1; 9 nucleotides line up with TRBD2. V lost 5 bases to trimming and J lost 5 bases; unmatched junction nucleotides: 4. CDR1 and CDR2 from the germline V gene are SGHVS and FNYEAQ. This CDR3 has 14 amino acids. The DNA for the CDR3 is TGTGCCAGCAGCCGCCGACTAGCGGACAATGAGCAGTTCTTC. It specifies CASSRRLADNEQFF.